This T cell receptor beta chain came from a study of shared clonotypes between healthy human individuals (TCRdb year 2020). In the study overall: A couple of women and three men aged 18 to 49 years were included in the cohort. Blood TCR repertoires of 5 or 6 healthy adults were deeply sequenced to estimate repertoire size and the extent of clonotype sharing between individuals. Leukapheresis yielded between about 0.9 and 9.5 billion PBMCs per donor. Libraries were prepared and TCR repertoires were sequenced by different laboratories using diverse techniques, in order to increase sequencing depth and limit assay-specific biases. For each donor, CD4 naive and CD4 memory were each run on three plates, CD8 naive on two plates, and CD8 memory on one plate. The study at large found these results: Based on pairwise subsampling, the degree of clonotype sharing among donors was expected to be affected by sequencing depth. Sharing across a handful of donors was observed for 5% to 6.5% of naive CD4, less than 4% of naive CD8, 2% to 2.5% of memory CD4, and about 0.39% of memory CD8 clonotypes. Incomplete sequencing was indicated by rarefaction of sorted-subset datasets, despite the large sequencing depth. Because the study included only a small number of donors, the genetic and exposure-history diversity represented was limited. Sampling was restricted to blood, and TCR repertoires in tissue are likely to differ from TCR repertoires in blood. Estimated clonotype richness was generally larger for naive than for memory subsets. Clonotypes shared by all four sorted-subset donors showed higher generation probabilities than non-shared clonotypes.

Healthy HIV-negative adults with no recently reported acute infections or vaccinations were included as donors. Every donor was a Caucasian adult residing in Nashville, Tennessee, USA. CD4+ T cells were enriched by magnetic negative selection; naive cells were then positively selected on CD45RA, and the negative fraction formed the memory subset. After blood collection by leukapheresis, PBMCs were isolated using Ficoll-Histopaque density gradient centrifugation and then cryopreserved in the vapor phase of liquid nitrogen. Analytical flow cytometry was used to check the purity and quantity of every magnetically sorted T cell population. From each sorted fraction, genomic DNA was isolated and quantified by UV absorbance on a Nanodrop 2000c. TCR CDR3 regions were amplified from genomic DNA by multiplex PCR using the deep immunoSEQ assay. Extracted genomic DNA from each cell subset was distributed evenly across all wells of several immunoSEQ 96-well plates, and each plate was treated as a replicate. For sorted subsets, approximately 0.2 ug of genomic DNA, equivalent to tens of thousands of T cell genomes, went into each replicate PCR. Purified libraries were measured with a Qubit 3.0 fluorometer, size-checked on a Bioanalyzer 2100, and measured again with the KAPA Library Quantification kit. Every immunoSEQ 96-well plate was sequenced on a separate single-read 150-cycle Illumina NextSeq 550 flow cell. Concerning the study's data processing: Because only junctional sequences without quality scores were contained in the immunoSEQ output, filtering matching that applied to full-length reads could not be performed. To assign V/J genes and CDR3, sequences were annotated using PyIR, a Python wrapper for IgBLAST v1.9, with IMGT germline references. Reads were removed for weak V/J assignments (E-value above 1e-6), missing CDR3, stop codons, out-of-frame junctions, or ambiguous translated residues. V3J clonotypes were defined as sequences sharing the same inferred V gene, J gene, and CDR3 amino acid sequence. Percentage overlap between repertoires was computed as shared unique clonotypes divided by the size of the smaller repertoire. Three approaches were used to assess repertoire richness: RTK rarefaction, the Chao1 estimator, and Recon v2.1 estimates of unobserved clonotypes. Generation probabilities for all TCRbeta clonotypes obtained by the gDNA method from several donors were computed using OLGA. What TCRdb holds here is the immuneACCESS table cut down to in-frame rearrangements. Part of the clones is not present; checked against another copy, under half of the missing clones reflect an unresolved V gene, and the others are unexplained. V and J calls and clone size come straight from that table; D and trimming were deduced from the DNA. Recorded for this sample are 2 million to 2.5 million clones; more than 90% of them occurred a single time. Around 0.13% of the sample belongs to the ten largest clones.

The V end loses 1 base and the J end loses 6 bases, and a stretch of 27 bases separates them. Taken from the germline V gene, the CDR1 and CDR2 loops are SGHNT and YENEEA. From cysteine to phenylalanine, the CDR3 is 19 amino acids long. Solely the CDR3 DNA is kept, with 57 bases framed from the first base. Turning to this clone: It lacks a known antigen. Base qualities are not provided; no much larger clone lies one nucleotide away.

Input material: naive CD4+ T cells sorted from blood. The cell subset or site label corresponds to: CD45RA+ positively selected. The V and J segments used are TRBV11-3 and TRBJ1-1; the D gene assignment is ambiguous. This clonotype was sampled from a man aged 18 to 29 in good health. CDR3 region: CASSLVVRSSNKKVAEAFF. The base sequence is TGTGCCAGCAGCTTAGTGGTTCGGTCGAGCAACAAAAAGGTCGCTGAAGCTTTCTTT.